Sequencing of this TCR beta chain was carried out in a study of OX40 agonist ivuxolimab in advanced cancers. Overall study: Having had anti-PD-1, anti-PD-L1 or anti-CTLA-4 therapy before was allowed, and about 42% had some.

Study-wide findings and caveats: CD8+ T cells averaged more expanded clones than CD4+.

The V gene's germline CDR1 is MNHEY and CDR2 SVGAGI. The CDR3 contains 12 residues when both ends are counted. Of note for this clone: No antigen is known for it. The CDR3 end shows no conserved phenylalanine or tryptophan, and so a read error is likely. Because the CDR3's place on the DNA is in doubt, the DNA is left out and the CDR3 is given as listed by TCRdb.

Using immunoSEQ multiplex PCR, the repertoire was profiled, and TCRdb retains in-frame clones only, with some absent. This sample has approximately 45,000 clones, with about 88% found just once. The TCR sequence derives from an adult with an advanced solid tumor such as melanoma, head and neck, liver or kidney cancer. The material sequenced was CD4+ or CD8+ T cells sorted from blood, taken in a trial of the OX40 agonist ivuxolimab. The rearrangement joins TRBV6-5 to TRBJ2-6; the table's D gene call, TRBD1, was not cross checked with the DNA. The CDR3 loop is CASRSQGARSGD.